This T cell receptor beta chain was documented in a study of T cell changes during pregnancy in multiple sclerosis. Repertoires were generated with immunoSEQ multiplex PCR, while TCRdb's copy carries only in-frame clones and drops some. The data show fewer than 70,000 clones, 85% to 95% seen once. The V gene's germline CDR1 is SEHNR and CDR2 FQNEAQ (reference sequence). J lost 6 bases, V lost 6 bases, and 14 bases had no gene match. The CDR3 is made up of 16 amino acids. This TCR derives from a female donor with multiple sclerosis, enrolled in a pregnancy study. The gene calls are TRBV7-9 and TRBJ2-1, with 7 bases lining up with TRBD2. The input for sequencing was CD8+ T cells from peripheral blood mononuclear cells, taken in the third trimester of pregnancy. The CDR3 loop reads CASRDIAGQDPNEQFF. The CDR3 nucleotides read TGTGCCAGCAGAGATATAGCGGGTCAGGACCCCAATGAGCAGTTCTTC.